This TCR beta chain was sequenced in a study of blood T cell repertoires in COVID-19. Study background: COVID-19 samples collected from the United States, Italy and Spain covered acute and convalescent phases.

The CDR3 runs to 17 residues. V lost 3 bases to trimming and J lost 6 bases, with 23 bases between them. Looked up from germline, CDR1 is SNHLY and CDR2 is FYNNEI. Original analysis: Reference gene primers were amplified, and this amplification served to estimate nucleated cell counts. Assay used: immunoSEQ multiplex PCR; TCRdb lists only in-frame clones, some missing. Clone size and V and J calls were adopted from that table, with D and trimming inferred from the DNA. The table includes about 150,000 clones, 80% to 90% detected once. This sequence was found in a woman in her sixties or seventies with COVID-19, enrolled during active disease. The chain employs TRBV2 and TRBJ2-5; D call uncertain. The sample taken for sequencing was peripheral blood. The CDR3 nucleotides read TGTGCCAGCAGTGAGAACCTAGTATCGGGTGTGAGAAAGACCCAGTACTTC. This codes for CASSENLVSGVRKTQYF.